Listed here are 13 T cell receptor beta chains from one sample, sequenced in a study of regulatory T cells in long-lasting Graves disease. Time point of the sample: persistent/refractory GD, antithyroid drugs over 5 years with positive TRAb. The TCR library used RNA extracted from PBMCs. Arm-PCR of CDR3 regions with iRepertoire HTBI primers generated TCR beta libraries. TCRdb passed the multiplex PCR reads through MiXCR, listing each CDR3 protein once. The sample has 300,000 to 400,000 distinct CDR3 sequences, about 19% seen once. Material: peripheral blood mononuclear cells (PBMCs), obtained when the disease was refractory, from a patient treated with antithyroid drugs. The receptors stem from a female donor with Graves disease.

This clonotype was detected ten times or more. The J gene is TRBJ1-2, the V gene TRBV11-2, with D tentatively TRBD1 (5 bases). The CDR3 extends over 15 amino acids. CDR1 SGHAT and CDR2 FQNNGV come from the germline V gene. Trimming shortened V by 5 bases and J by 2 bases, and 15 bases separated the two germline ends. This chain's CDR3 is CASSTLRGQNYGYTF. The DNA of the CDR3 is TGTGCCAGCAGCACCCTCCGAGGACAAAACTATGGCTACACCTTC.

The chain recombines TRBV7-9 with TRBJ2-7, with 14 bases lining up with TRBD2. CDR3 length: 14 residues. Losses at the gene ends were 4 bases for V and 5 bases for J; bases not matched to a gene: 1. CDR1 and CDR2 from the germline V gene are SEHNR and FQNEAQ (reference sequence). CDR3 region: CASSWGLAGDEQYF. DNA of the CDR3: TGTGCCAGCAGCTGGGGACTAGCGGGAGACGAGCAGTACTTC.

The chain joins TRBV7-2 to TRBJ1-1, with 7 bases that match TRBD1. CDR1 and CDR2 from the germline V gene are SGHTA and FQGNSA. The V segment lost 5 bases and the J segment 3 bases; nucleotides outside the gene matches: 9. The CDR3 is made up of 15 amino acids. CDR3 DNA sequence: TGTGCCAGCAGCATACCCAGGGGGACTTACACTGAAGCTTTCTTT. Its translation is CASSIPRGTYTEAFF.

This clonotype has more than one count but fewer than ten. V gene TRBV5-6 combines with J gene TRBJ2-5; D ambiguous. The V end lost 0 bases, the J end lost 4 bases, and 13 bases lay between the germline ends. The CDR3 has 15 amino acids. Germline CDR1 and CDR2: SGHDT and YYEEEE. CDR3 sequence reads: CASSLGPTTPETQYF. CDR3 bases: TGTGCCAGCAGCTTGGGGCCAACTACCCCAGAGACCCAGTACTTC.

The sample holds many counts of this clonotype. The rearrangement uses TRBV20-1 and TRBJ2-4; 12 bases map to TRBD2. The CDR3 contains 15 residues. Germline CDR1 and CDR2: DFQATT and SNEGSKA (reference sequence). V was clipped by 2 bases and J by 3 bases; unmatched bases: 2. The DNA for the CDR3 is TGCAGTGCTAGACAGACTAGCGGGAGCAAAAACATTCAGTACTTC. Translation: CSARQTSGSKNIQYF.

The V gene is TRBV19, the J gene TRBJ1-2, with TRBD1 as a possible D gene (5 bases). Trimming cost V 0 bases and J 4 bases, with 9 bases left between them. The length of the CDR3 is 14 residues. Germline CDR1 and CDR2: LNHDA and SQIVND (reference sequence). The CDR3 DNA reads as TGTGCCAGTAGTATAGATGCAGGGCTCTATGGCTACACCTTC. Translated, it gives CASSIDAGLYGYTF.

This clonotype was observed at least ten times. The J gene is TRBJ2-5, the V gene TRBV3-1; possibly TRBD1 for D (5 bases). Trimming removed 8 bases at V and 0 bases at J, with 10 bases between. The CDR3 spans 13 residues. Germline CDR1 is LGHDT and CDR2 is YNNKEL (reference sequence). The CDR3 is CASSTVNQETQYF. CDR3 bases: TGTGCCAGCTCGACAGTAAACCAAGAGACCCAGTACTTC.

This clonotype was picked up many times. The rearrangement uses TRBV10-3 and TRBJ1-2; no clear D. With 0 bases removed from V and 8 bases from J, the gap between germline ends came to 16 bases. This CDR3 spans 15 amino acids. Germline V gene lookup returns CDR1 ENHRY and CDR2 SYGVKD. The CDR3 reads CAISESLGMTPGYTF. The DNA for the CDR3 is TGTGCCATCAGTGAGTCCCTAGGGATGACCCCCGGCTACACCTTC.

The gene calls are TRBV18 and TRBJ2-2, with TRBD1 as a possible D gene (5 bases). The germline V and J ends were trimmed by 3 bases and 1 base, with 18 bases remaining between them. Germline V gene data show CDR1 as KGHSH and CDR2 as LQKENI. The CDR3 totals 18 residues. The CDR3 here is CASSPPGAQARNTGELFF. In nucleotides, the CDR3 is TGTGCCAGCTCACCCCCTGGGGCACAGGCCAGGAACACCGGGGAGCTGTTTTTT.

This clonotype has ten or more counts. V gene TRBV19 combines with J gene TRBJ2-5; 7 positions agree with TRBD2. With 5 bases clipped from V and 2 bases from J, the junction kept 8 bases outside the gene matches. Germline CDR1 is LNHDA and CDR2 is SQIVND (reference sequence). CDR3 length: 15 residues. The CDR3 DNA is TGTGCCAGTAGTCCACGACCGGGACTACAAGAGACCCAGTACTTC. Translating gives CASSPRPGLQETQYF.

The genes are TRBV4-1 and TRBJ1-4, with 9 bases fitting TRBD1. The CDR3 totals 15 residues. CDR1 and CDR2 from the germline V gene are MGHRA and YSYEKL. J was trimmed by 6 bases and V by 4 bases; bases with no gene match: 6. CDR3 residues: CASSPGQGIHEKLFF. Here the CDR3 DNA reads TGCGCCAGCAGCCCAGGACAGGGGATACATGAAAAACTGTTTTTT.

This clonotype has more than one count but fewer than ten. The V call is TRBV7-2, the J call TRBJ1-1; D gene ambiguous. With 3 bases removed from V and 2 bases from J, the gap between germline ends came to 16 bases. This CDR3 has 16 residues. Germline V CDR1 and CDR2: SGHTA, FQGNSA. As DNA, the CDR3 is TGTGCCAGCAGCTTTAGTCTCCGGCGAGGAAACACTGAAGCTTTCTTT. It is translated as CASSFSLRRGNTEAFF.

This clonotype has ten or more counts. This sequence joins TRBV12-3 or TRBV12-4 and TRBJ1-2; TRBD1 matches 8 bases. Losses at the gene ends were 6 bases for V and 8 bases for J; bases not matched to a gene: 8. This CDR3 is built from 13 residues. As DNA, the CDR3 is TGTGCCAGCAGCCTAGGACAGGGACTCGGCTACACCTTC. Amino acid sequence: CASSLGQGLGYTF.